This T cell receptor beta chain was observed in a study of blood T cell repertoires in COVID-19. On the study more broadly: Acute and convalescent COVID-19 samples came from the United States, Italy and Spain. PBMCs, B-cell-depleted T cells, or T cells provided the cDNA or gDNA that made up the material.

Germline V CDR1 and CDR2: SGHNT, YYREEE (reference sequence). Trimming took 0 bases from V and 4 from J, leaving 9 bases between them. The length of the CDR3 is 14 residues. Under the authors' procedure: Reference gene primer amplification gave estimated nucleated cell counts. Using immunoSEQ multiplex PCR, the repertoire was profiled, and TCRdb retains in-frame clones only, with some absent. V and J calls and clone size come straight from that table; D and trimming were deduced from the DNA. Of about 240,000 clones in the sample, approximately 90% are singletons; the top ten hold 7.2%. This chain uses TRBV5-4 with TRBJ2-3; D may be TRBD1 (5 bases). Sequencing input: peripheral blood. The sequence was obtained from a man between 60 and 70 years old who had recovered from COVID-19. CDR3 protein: CASSLVRGPDTQYF. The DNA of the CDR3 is TGTGCCAGCAGCTTGGTAAGGGGCCCAGATACGCAGTATTTT.